The 25 T cell receptor beta chains below come from one sample, sequenced in a study of early T cells in non-severe SARS-CoV-2 infection. TCRdb independently ran MiXCR on the 5' RACE reads; one entry per CDR3 protein. This table holds about 27,000 distinct CDR3 sequences, about 4.4% found once. Sequences were obtained from whole blood. The receptors derive from an adult who was a healthcare worker with PCR-confirmed SARS-CoV-2 infection or an uninfected control (not recorded which).

This clonotype has a count of ten or more. V is TRBV2 and J is TRBJ2-5; D is ambiguous. CDR1 is SNHLY, CDR2 FYNNEI, per germline. This CDR3 is 13 amino acids long. The V end lost 5 bases, the J end lost 4 bases, and 11 bases lay between the germline ends. The CDR3 sequence: CASSPRRLETQYF. DNA of the CDR3: TGTGCCAGCAGTCCTAGGAGACTAGAGACCCAGTACTTC. The full variable domain, its missing parts supplied by reference TRBV2 and TRBJ2-5, is EPEVTQTPSHQVTQMGQEVILRCVPISNHLYFYWYRQILGQKVEFLVSFYNNEISEKSEIFDDQFSVERPDGSNFTLKIRSTKLEDSAMYFCASSPRRLETQYFGPGTRLLVL.

This clonotype was observed a few times. This chain connects TRBV7-2 to TRBJ2-2; D not resolved. The CDR3 is 11 amino acids. Germline assignment: CDR1 SGHTA and CDR2 FQGNSA. Between the trimmed V and J ends, which lost 6 bases and 5 bases, there was a span of 4 bases. CDR3 sequence (DNA): TGTGCCAGCAGGATTACCGGGGAGCTGTTTTTT. Residues: CASRITGELFF.

The chain has TRBV19 and TRBJ2-1, with D possibly being TRBD2 (6 bases). This CDR3 contains 13 residues. CDR1 LNHDA and CDR2 SQIVND come from the germline V gene (reference sequence). V lost 3 bases, J lost 7 bases, and 10 bases lay in between. The CDR3 DNA reads TGTGCCAGTAGTATTGGACTATGGAATGAGCAGTTCTTC. This sequence encodes CASSIGLWNEQFF.

There are many counts of this clonotype. The chain has TRBV20-1 and TRBJ1-1, with D perhaps TRBD1 (6 bases). Germline V gene sequence: CDR1 DFQATT, CDR2 SNEGSKA (reference sequence). The CDR3 is 14 amino acids. V was pared by 0 bases and J by 4 bases, with 12 bases between. This CDR3 is CSARDQGSITEAFF. CDR3 DNA: TGCAGTGCTAGAGATCAGGGGTCCATCACTGAAGCTTTCTTT.

This clonotype was detected only a few times. The chain employs TRBV11-2 and TRBJ1-1, with D unclear. The length of the CDR3 is 13 residues. The germline gives CDR1 SGHAT, CDR2 FQNNGV. V was clipped by 1 base and J by 5 bases, with 8 bases between them. The DNA for the CDR3 is TGTGCCAGCAGCTTAGTTTTGCGGACTGAAGCTTTCTTT. Translation: CASSLVLRTEAFF.

This clonotype was picked up many times. The V gene is TRBV19, the J gene TRBJ2-2; D gene ambiguous. Germline loops: CDR1 LNHDA, CDR2 SQIVND (reference sequence). V gave up 8 bases and J gave up 7 bases, with 8 bases separating them. The CDR3 extends over 11 amino acids. The CDR3 spells CASLSGGELFF. CDR3 sequence (DNA): TGTGCCAGTCTCAGTGGCGGGGAGCTGTTTTTT.

This clonotype was seen many times. The CDR3 nucleotides read TGCAGCGTTGAAGAACGTCAGGGGGCCGAGCAGTACTTC. Translating gives CSVEERQGAEQYF. The V call is TRBV29-1, the J call TRBJ2-7, with 8 bases fitting TRBD1. With 0 bases clipped from V and 6 bases from J, the junction kept 4 bases outside the gene matches. CDR3 size: 13 residues. CDR1 is SQVTM and CDR2 is ANQGSEA in the germline V gene.

This clonotype was observed many times. This chain joins TRBV12-3 or TRBV12-4 and TRBJ2-1, with 7 bases that match TRBD1. Losses at the gene ends were 5 bases for V and 3 bases for J; bases not matched to a gene: 10. This CDR3 has 16 amino acids. The DNA for the CDR3 is TGTGCCAGCAGTCCTACCGCCGCAGGGGGCTACAATGAGCAGTTCTTC. Its translation is CASSPTAAGGYNEQFF.

This clonotype has a count of ten or more. The chain links TRBV18 to TRBJ2-7, with D possibly being TRBD1 or TRBD2 (5 bases each). V lost 6 bases and J lost 6, with 9 bases in between. The germline CDR1 and CDR2 sequences are KGHSH and LQKENI. The CDR3 length is 11 residues. The CDR3 sequence is CASSWDREQYF. As DNA, the CDR3 is TGTGCCAGCTCCTGGGACCGCGAGCAGTACTTC.

In this sample, this clonotype turned up many times. The chain couples TRBV28 to TRBJ2-6; 9 bases line up with TRBD1. This CDR3 has 16 residues. The germline gives CDR1 MDHEN, CDR2 SYDVKM. With V trimmed by 6 bases and J by 1 base, 4 bases remained unmatched. The CDR3: CASRPGQGSGANVLTF. CDR3 nucleotide sequence: TGTGCCAGCAGGCCGGGACAGGGTTCTGGGGCCAACGTCCTGACTTTC.

This clonotype was seen repeatedly, ten times or more. V is TRBV20-1 and J is TRBJ2-1; D is perhaps TRBD2 (6 bases). The CDR3 length is 13 residues. The V and J ends lost 2 bases and 5 bases respectively, with 10 bases between them. Germline CDR1 and CDR2: DFQATT and SNEGSKA (reference sequence). The CDR3 DNA reads as TGCAGTGCTAGATGGGCTAGCGACAATGAGCAGTTCTTC. As protein: CSARWASDNEQFF.

This clonotype was recorded many times. This chain connects TRBV7-8 to TRBJ2-3; D might be TRBD2 (6 bases). V was clipped by 1 base and J by 2 bases, with 10 bases between them. Germline loops: CDR1 SGHVS, CDR2 FQNEAQ. The CDR3 spans 15 residues. This CDR3 reads CASSLEAGSTDTQYF. Here the CDR3 DNA reads TGTGCCAGCAGCTTAGAGGCGGGATCCACAGATACGCAGTATTTT.

In this sample, this clonotype turned up many times. The chain is built from TRBV20-1 and TRBJ2-5, with 8 bases identical to TRBD1. After removal of 6 bases from V and 2 bases from J, the junction contained 5 bases not matched to a gene. The CDR3 has 13 amino acids. Germline V gene data show CDR1 as DFQATT and CDR2 as SNEGSKA (reference sequence). The CDR3 DNA reads as TGCAGTGCAAAACGGACAGGGCAAGAGACCCAGTACTTC. Translated, it gives CSAKRTGQETQYF.

This clonotype was observed at least ten times. The chain uses TRBV6-2 or TRBV6-3 and TRBJ2-1; TRBD2 is a possible D gene (6 bases). The CDR3 consists of 15 residues. V lost 7 bases to trimming and J lost 4 bases, with 17 bases between them. Germline V gives CDR1 MNHEY, CDR2 SVGEGT. In DNA form, the CDR3 reads TGTGCCAGCAAACCCCCGCAGGGACTTTACAATGAGCAGTTCTTC. Its protein is CASKPPQGLYNEQFF.

The chain employs TRBV7-9 and TRBJ2-1; D unclear. V was shortened by 3 bases and J by 9 bases, with 15 bases between the two germline ends. CDR3 length: 14 amino acids. The germline V gene has CDR1 SEHNR and CDR2 FQNEAQ (reference sequence). CDR3 region: CASSLDDGHSEQFF. In nucleotides, the CDR3 is TGTGCCAGCAGCTTGGATGACGGCCATAGTGAGCAGTTCTTC.

This clonotype was counted ten times or more. DNA for the CDR3: TGTGCCAGCAGTTTTCTACCCCAGGCTCTCAGGGATGTTATGTTTTTT. Its protein is CASSFLPQALRDVMFF. V and J are TRBV6-6 and TRBJ1-4, with a tentative D call TRBD1 (5 bases). The CDR3 runs to 16 residues. Germline-derived CDR1 and CDR2 are MNHNY and SVGAGI (reference sequence). V was shortened by 4 bases and J by 15 bases, with 27 bases between the two germline ends.

This chain uses TRBV2 with TRBJ1-2; TRBD1 matches 10 bases. The CDR3 runs 16 residues. CDR1 is SNHLY, CDR2 FYNNEI, per germline. The V segment lost 1 base and the J segment 6 bases; nucleotides outside the gene matches: 8. This CDR3 is CASSEGQGARRDGYTF. The DNA for the CDR3 is TGTGCCAGCAGTGAAGGACAGGGGGCGCGGAGAGATGGCTACACCTTC.

Comment on this clonotype: One end of the junction varies from germline; a read error may be responsible. V gene TRBV10-3 combines with J gene TRBJ1-1; D gene unclear. The length of the CDR3 is 13 residues. The germline V gene encodes CDR1 ENHRY and CDR2 SYGVKD. CDR3 loop: CATSRAADSEAFF. CDR3 DNA: TGTGCCACCAGTCGGGCAGCAGATTCTGAAGCTTTCTTT.

This clonotype was recorded at least ten times. The chain has TRBV30 and TRBJ1-1, with D possibly TRBD1 on 5 matching bases. This CDR3 is built from 13 residues. Germline lookup yields CDR1 GTSNPN and CDR2 SVGIG (reference sequence). The CDR3 region is CAFDRGRGTEAFF. DNA for the CDR3: TGTGCTTTCGACCGGGGACGTGGCACTGAAGCTTTCTTT.

The table lists this clonotype with many counts. J is TRBJ2-1 and V is TRBV20-1; 9 bases map to TRBD2. V lost 0 bases, J lost 5 bases, and 5 bases stayed unmatched. This CDR3 contains 15 residues. Germline V CDR1 and CDR2: DFQATT, SNEGSKA (reference sequence). The CDR3 nucleotides read TGCAGTGCTAGAGATTTCGGGACTAGCCACAATGAGCAGTTCTTC. This codes for CSARDFGTSHNEQFF.

This clonotype was observed at least ten times. This sequence joins TRBV29-1 and TRBJ2-1, with TRBD2 matching 12 bases. V gave up 4 bases and J gave up 9 bases; unmatched junction bases: 1. CDR1 and CDR2 (germline): SQVTM, ANQGSEA. The CDR3 is made up of 12 amino acids. The CDR3 spells CSVGLAGVEQFF. CDR3 in DNA: TGCAGCGTTGGACTAGCGGGAGTTGAGCAGTTCTTC.

This clonotype has at least ten counts. V and J are TRBV5-1 and TRBJ2-7, with TRBD1 matching over 8 bases. CDR1 is SGHRS and CDR2 is YFSETQ in the germline V gene. The CDR3 is 14 amino acids. V lost 1 base, J lost 2 bases, and 2 bases stayed unmatched. The CDR3 loop reads CASSLLQGAYEQYF. The DNA of the CDR3 is TGCGCCAGCAGCTTGTTACAGGGGGCCTACGAGCAGTACTTC.

Ten or more counts support this clonotype. This chain uses TRBV21-1 with TRBJ1-2; TRBD1, the D gene given by the table, was not confirmed from the DNA. TRBV21-1 is listed as a pseudogene. The CDR3 contains 15 residues. The CDR3 sequence is CASSTWTGNPYGYTF. In DNA form, the CDR3 reads TGTGCCAGCAGCACATGGACAGGCAACCCCTATGGCTACACCTTC.

This clonotype occurred many times. J is TRBJ1-1 and V is TRBV28, with 11 bases identical to TRBD1. Unmatched junction bases numbered 9, after V lost 6 bases and J lost 3 bases. CDR1 MDHEN and CDR2 SYDVKM come from the germline V gene. The CDR3 covers 16 residues. The CDR3 is CASSPSPGQGDTEAFF. The CDR3 DNA reads TGTGCCAGCAGCCCTTCTCCGGGACAGGGGGACACTGAAGCTTTCTTT.

This clonotype has more than one count but fewer than ten. This chain links TRBV10-3 with TRBJ1-1; D is unresolved. From germline, CDR1 is ENHRY and CDR2 SYGVKD. There are 16 residues in the CDR3. V dropped 0 bases and J dropped 0 bases, with 11 bases sitting between them. The DNA for the CDR3 is TGTGCCATCAGTGAGTCGGGCACTAAGATGAACACTGAAGCTTTCTTT. This translates into CAISESGTKMNTEAFF.